Listed below are T cell receptor beta chains from one sample, sequenced in a study of cytomegalovirus exposure and HLA in healthy donors. This table comes from immunoSEQ multiplex PCR, and its TCRdb copy is limited to in-frame clones, with some not included. Of 65,000 or so clones in the sample, approximately 94% were seen once. What was sequenced was PBMCs. These receptors all come from a young man in good health and CMV-seropositive. CDR3s include the opening cysteine and the closing phenylalanine or tryptophan. The D gene is left open where the match is weak. Clone size is shown for a subset of rows, as once, few, many or a class of expanded clone.

d_call: -; j_call: TRBJ2-7; clone_size: -; v_call: TRBV6-5; cdr3_aa: CASRPRGGSYEQYF; cdr3_nt: TGTGCCAGCCGCCCTCGAGGCGGATCCTACGAGCAGTACTTC
d_call: TRBD1; j_call: TRBJ1-2; clone_size: -; v_call: TRBV10-2; cdr3_aa: CASSRTGYNGYTF; cdr3_nt: TGCGCCAGCAGTCGGACAGGGTATAATGGCTACACCTTC
d_call: -; j_call: TRBJ2-1; clone_size: -; v_call: TRBV4-1; cdr3_aa: CASSLAGYNYNEQFF; cdr3_nt: TGCGCCAGCAGCCTTGCGGGGTATAATTACAATGAGCAGTTCTTC
d_call: TRBD1; j_call: TRBJ2-7; clone_size: -; v_call: TRBV10-3; cdr3_aa: CAISAGTGSYEQYF; cdr3_nt: TGTGCCATCAGTGCCGGGACAGGCTCCTACGAGCAGTACTTC
d_call: TRBD1; j_call: TRBJ2-7; clone_size: -; v_call: TRBV27; cdr3_aa: CASSPRTGVYEQYF; cdr3_nt: TGTGCCAGCAGTCCAAGGACAGGGGTCTACGAGCAGTACTTC
d_call: -; j_call: TRBJ1-1; clone_size: -; v_call: TRBV28; cdr3_aa: CASSLITTEAFF; cdr3_nt: TGTGCCAGCAGTTTGATCACTACTGAAGCTTTCTTT
d_call: -; j_call: TRBJ2-7; clone_size: -; v_call: TRBV28; cdr3_aa: CASSFRRGQGGDEQYF; cdr3_nt: TGTGCCAGCAGTTTTCGTCGGGGCCAGGGAGGTGACGAGCAGTACTTC
d_call: TRBD2; j_call: TRBJ2-1; clone_size: -; v_call: TRBV9; cdr3_aa: CASRPLGGNEQFF; cdr3_nt: TGTGCCAGCAGGCCCCTCGGGGGGAATGAGCAGTTCTTC
d_call: -; j_call: TRBJ2-1; clone_size: -; v_call: TRBV6-5; cdr3_aa: CASKSSRRNEQFF; cdr3_nt: TGTGCCAGCAAGTCGTCTAGACGCAATGAGCAGTTCTTC
d_call: TRBD1; j_call: TRBJ2-5; clone_size: -; v_call: TRBV7-6; cdr3_aa: CASSQNRGALGETQYF; cdr3_nt: TGTGCCAGCAGCCAAAACAGGGGGGCGCTTGGAGAGACCCAGTACTTC
d_call: -; j_call: TRBJ1-5; clone_size: -; v_call: TRBV21-1; cdr3_aa: CASRHRGRQPQHF; cdr3_nt: TGTGCCAGCAGGCACAGGGGGCGTCAGCCCCAGCATTTT
d_call: -; j_call: TRBJ2-2; clone_size: -; v_call: TRBV30; cdr3_aa: CAWSLSVELFF; cdr3_nt: TGTGCCTGGAGTTTGAGCGTTGAGCTGTTTTTT
d_call: -; j_call: TRBJ2-1; clone_size: -; v_call: TRBV30; cdr3_aa: CACYRLNEQFF; cdr3_nt: TGTGCCTGTTATAGATTGAACGAGCAGTTCTTC
d_call: -; j_call: TRBJ2-5; clone_size: -; v_call: TRBV6-6; cdr3_aa: CASRWRGETQYF; cdr3_nt: TGTGCCAGCAGGTGGAGGGGAGAGACCCAGTACTTC
d_call: TRBD1; j_call: TRBJ2-2; clone_size: -; v_call: TRBV5-4; cdr3_aa: CASSSAGQGANTGELFF; cdr3_nt: TGTGCCAGCAGCTCAGCCGGACAGGGGGCAAACACCGGGGAGCTGTTTTTT
d_call: -; j_call: TRBJ2-5; clone_size: -; v_call: TRBV12-5; cdr3_aa: CASGPGGGETQYF; cdr3_nt: TGTGCTAGTGGCCCCGGAGGCGGAGAGACCCAGTACTTC
d_call: -; j_call: TRBJ1-4; clone_size: -; v_call: TRBV27; cdr3_aa: CASRSRFGVANEKLFF; cdr3_nt: TGTGCCAGCAGGAGCCGGTTCGGGGTAGCTAATGAAAAACTGTTTTTT
d_call: -; j_call: TRBJ1-2; clone_size: -; v_call: TRBV9; cdr3_aa: CASSVGVHSGSNYGYTF; cdr3_nt: TGTGCCAGCAGCGTAGGCGTGCATTCGGGGAGTAACTATGGCTACACCTTC
d_call: -; j_call: TRBJ2-1; clone_size: once; v_call: TRBV9; cdr3_aa: CASSDRIYNEQFF; cdr3_nt: TGTGCCAGCAGCGACAGGATCTACAATGAGCAGTTCTTC
d_call: -; j_call: TRBJ1-5; clone_size: -; v_call: TRBV4-1; cdr3_aa: CASSQESSLSNQPQHF; cdr3_nt: TGCGCCAGCAGCCAAGAATCTAGCCTTAGCAATCAGCCCCAGCATTTT
d_call: -; j_call: TRBJ2-5; clone_size: -; v_call: TRBV27; cdr3_aa: CASSLASVESLGETQYF; cdr3_nt: TGTGCCAGCAGTTTGGCTAGCGTGGAGTCACTGGGAGAGACCCAGTACTTC
d_call: TRBD1; j_call: TRBJ2-7; clone_size: once; v_call: TRBV13; cdr3_aa: CASSGDRGDHEQYF; cdr3_nt: TGTGCCAGCAGCGGGGACAGGGGTGATCACGAGCAGTACTTC
d_call: TRBD1; j_call: TRBJ1-5; clone_size: -; v_call: TRBV4-2; cdr3_aa: CASSLGDREDQPQHF; cdr3_nt: TGTGCCAGCAGCCTAGGGGACAGAGAAGATCAGCCCCAGCATTTT